This entry concerns a single T cell receptor beta chain. The CDR3 has 12 amino acids. Germline loops: CDR1 SGHAT, CDR2 FQDESV (reference sequence). V was clipped by 5 bases and J by 9 bases; unmatched bases: 6. These data originate in a study of blood T cell repertoires in COVID-19. All enrollees were about 18 to 89 years old and from 24 US areas. As originally analysed: It was from reference gene primer amplification that nucleated cell counts were estimated. TCRdb's table, derived via immunoSEQ multiplex PCR, lists solely in-frame clones and lacks some. The V and J calls and clone size come from that table; D and trimming were worked out from the DNA. The sample has a few hundred thousand clones; 65% to 90% are singletons.

The TCR sequence derives from a woman between 18 and 30 years old who had recovered from COVID-19. The sample comprised PBMCs or T cells enriched from blood (not recorded which). V gene TRBV11-1 combines with J gene TRBJ1-2; 7 bases agree with TRBD1. CDR3 in DNA: TGTGCCAGCAGCGCAAGGGACAGCCGCTACACCTTC. Translating it yields CASSARDSRYTF.